Below are 16 T cell receptor beta chains sequenced from a single sample in a study of shared clonotypes between healthy human individuals. The data were produced by immunoSEQ multiplex PCR, yet TCRdb's version contains in-frame clones alone and is incomplete. Among hundreds of thousands of clones listed, more than 70% were seen once. The sequenced sample was PBMCs. The origin of the receptors is a woman aged 40 to 50 in good health. Some clones in this sample may be carry-over from other donors' samples.

The chain couples TRBV28 to TRBJ1-5; D not resolved. The CDR3 spans 15 residues. V lost 2 bases and J 0 bases, leaving 8 bases between the germline ends. Per germline, CDR1 MDHEN and CDR2 SYDVKM. The CDR3 is CASSLQPNSNQPQHF. CDR3 nucleotides: TGTGCCAGCAGTTTACAGCCGAATAGCAATCAGCCCCAGCATTTT.

This chain links TRBV25-1 with TRBJ2-7; possible D gene TRBD2, 5 bases. The V and J ends lost 6 bases and 0 bases respectively, with 15 bases between them. CDR3 length equals 15 residues. CDR1 MGHDK and CDR2 SYGVNS come from the germline V gene. DNA of the CDR3: TGTGCCAGCAGGGCTATTTTCGGGGACTCCTACGAGCAGTACTTC. Its translation: CASRAIFGDSYEQYF.

This chain connects TRBV2 to TRBJ2-1; D is perhaps TRBD1 or TRBD2 (5 bases each). CDR3 length: 14 amino acids. In germline, CDR1 is SNHLY, CDR2 FYNNEI. V lost 6 bases to trimming and J lost 7 bases, with 16 bases between them. CDR3 sequence reads: CASRGVGIGNEQFF. Here the CDR3 DNA reads TGTGCCAGCAGGGGGGTTGGCATAGGGAATGAGCAGTTCTTC.

This clone appeared a single time. This sequence joins TRBV9 and TRBJ2-2, with 11 bases lining up with TRBD2. In germline, CDR1 is SGDLS, CDR2 YYNGEE. The CDR3 loop spans 16 amino acids. The trim removed 3 bases at V and 2 bases at J, leaving 3 bases unmatched. CDR3 nucleotides: TGTGCCAGCAGCGGGGGACTAGCGGTCAACACCGGGGAGCTGTTTTTT. Its protein product is CASSGGLAVNTGELFF.

V usage is TRBV5-6 and J usage is TRBJ1-2, with TRBD1 as a possible D gene (5 bases). In germline, CDR1 is SGHDT, CDR2 YYEEEE. The CDR3 runs 13 residues. Trimming left V 1 base short and J 8 bases short, with 12 bases between. CDR3 sequence: CASSLSGAQGYTF. The DNA for the CDR3 is TGTGCCAGCAGCTTGTCTGGGGCTCAAGGCTACACCTTC.

V usage is TRBV6-4 and J usage is TRBJ2-2; D remains unclear. Germline V lookup: CDR1 MRHNA, CDR2 SNTAGT. CDR3 length: 14 amino acids. Between the trimmed V and J ends, which lost 5 bases and 0 bases, there was a span of 7 bases. In DNA, the CDR3 is TGTGCCAGCAGTTCGTCCGCGAACACCGGGGAGCTGTTTTTT. Translating gives CASSSSANTGELFF.

The chain combines TRBV28 with TRBJ2-7; 9 bases agree with TRBD1. Germline V gives CDR1 MDHEN, CDR2 SYDVKM. The CDR3 totals 13 residues. Losses at the gene ends were 6 bases for V and 2 bases for J; bases not matched to a gene: 2. The CDR3 region has the DNA TGTGCCAGCAGCCGGGACAGGGCCTACGAGCAGTACTTC. This gives the protein CASSRDRAYEQYF. The full variable domain, rest sourced from reference TRBV28 and TRBJ2-7, is DVKVTQSSRYLVKRTGEKVFLECVQDMDHENMFWYRQDPGLGLRLIYFSYDVKMKEKGDIPEGYSVSREKKERFSLILESASTNQTSMYLCASSRDRAYEQYFGPGTRLTVT.

The table lists this clone with a few counts. This chain uses TRBV15 with TRBJ2-3; TRBD1 or TRBD2 may be the D gene (5 bases each). V was cut by 3 bases and J by 0 bases, with 10 bases left in between. The CDR3 totals 15 residues. Per the germline V gene, CDR1 is LNHNV and CDR2 is YYDKDF (reference sequence). As DNA, the CDR3 is TGTGCCACCAGCAGCTTCGGGGCCAGCACAGATACGCAGTATTTT. This gives the protein CATSSFGASTDTQYF.

The rearrangement links TRBV28 to TRBJ2-7; TRBD1 aligns across 11 bases. V shed 5 bases and J 3 bases; nucleotides not matched to a gene: 6. The CDR3 is 15 amino acids. Germline V gene data show CDR1 as MDHEN and CDR2 as SYDVKM. CDR3: CASSAGQGANYEQYF. DNA for the CDR3: TGTGCCAGCAGTGCCGGACAGGGGGCTAACTACGAGCAGTACTTC.

The rearrangement uses TRBV27 and TRBJ2-7, with D possibly matching TRBD2 (5 bases). The CDR3 consists of 13 residues. The V gene lost 2 bases and the J gene lost 0 bases, with 5 bases spanning the gap. Per germline, CDR1 MNHEY and CDR2 SMNVEV (reference sequence). The CDR3 DNA follows: TGTGCCAGCAGTTTAGGACTCTCCTACGAGCAGTACTTC. Its translation: CASSLGLSYEQYF.

This chain connects TRBV27 to TRBJ2-3; TRBD2 aligns across 7 bases. The V gene's germline CDR1 is MNHEY and CDR2 SMNVEV (reference sequence). V shed 2 bases, J shed 2 bases, and the junction held 4 bases outside the gene matches. The CDR3 length is 15 residues. CDR3 sequence reads: CASSLNGRYTDTQYF. The DNA for the CDR3 is TGTGCCAGCAGTTTAAACGGGAGGTACACAGATACGCAGTATTTT.

This clone was seen only once. The gene calls are TRBV7-9 and TRBJ2-7, with no clear D. Between the trimmed V and J ends, which lost 2 bases and 2 bases, there was a span of 10 bases. The CDR3 is 14 amino acids. Germline CDR1 and CDR2: SEHNR and FQNEAQ (reference sequence). CDR3 DNA sequence: TGTGCCAGCAGCTTATATTTGGGCGCCTACGAGCAGTACTTC. Translating it yields CASSLYLGAYEQYF.

The chain employs TRBV18 and TRBJ1-1; TRBD1 is a possible D gene (6 bases). The germline V and J ends were trimmed by 3 bases and 6 bases, with 17 bases remaining between them. Germline CDR1 KGHSH, CDR2 LQKENI. This CDR3 is 15 amino acids long. CDR3 nucleotide sequence: TGTGCCAGCTCACCCCTAAACAGGGTTGGAGCTGAAGCTTTCTTT. Its protein product is CASSPLNRVGAEAFF.

The chain is built from TRBV29-1 and TRBJ1-2, with D uncertain. CDR3 length: 13 amino acids. V lost 6 bases and J 0 bases, leaving 11 bases between the germline ends. Germline loops: CDR1 SQVTM, CDR2 ANQGSEA. The CDR3: CSVRSWANYGYTF. CDR3 in DNA: TGCAGCGTCAGAAGCTGGGCTAACTATGGCTACACCTTC.

This clone occurred a few times. A much more abundant neighbour one base away suggests this may be a read error. The chain links TRBV19 to TRBJ1-2, with D possibly being TRBD1 (5 bases). V lost 1 base and J 4 bases, leaving 13 bases between the germline ends. Germline V lookup: CDR1 LNHDA, CDR2 SQIVND (reference sequence). The CDR3 extends over 15 amino acids. CDR3 DNA: TGTGCCAGTAGTATAGTCCGGGACGGGACCTATGGCTACACCTTC. Translation gives CASSIVRDGTYGYTF. Complete variable domain (other parts from reference TRBV19 and TRBJ1-2): DGGITQSPKYLFRKEGQNVTLSCEQNLNHDAMYWYRQDPGQGLRLIYYSQIVNDFQKGDIAEGYSVSREKKESFPLTVTSAQKNPTAFYLCASSIVRDGTYGYTFGSGTRLTVV.

The chain employs TRBV25-1 and TRBJ2-2, with 9 bases that match TRBD1. The junction had 8 bases not matched to a gene; V was cut back by 6 bases and J by 3 bases. The CDR3 has 16 amino acids. Germline V gene lookup returns CDR1 MGHDK and CDR2 SYGVNS. The CDR3 loop reads CASRPTRQGDTGELFF. The CDR3 nucleotides read TGTGCCAGCAGACCGACCCGACAGGGGGACACCGGGGAGCTGTTTTTT.